Below, one T cell receptor (beta chain) is given with its context. MiXCR, run by TCRdb on the RT-PCR reads, gives a single entry per CDR3 protein. The sample shows approximately 150,000 distinct CDR3 sequences, over 35% of them seen only once. The sample originates from a study of patients and donors after allogeneic stem cell transplantation. The germline V gene encodes CDR1 SGHKS and CDR2 YYEKEE (reference sequence). This CDR3 comprises 14 residues. Trimming at V came to 3 bases and at J to 1 base, leaving 3 bases not matched to a gene. The receptor comes from a human donor who was either an allogeneic HSCT recipient or a stem cell or donor lymphocyte infusion donor (not recorded which). It is not recorded whose cells these are; they may come from a transplant donor. The chain joins TRBV5-5 to TRBJ1-1; 7 bases are a match to TRBD1. Material: blood, either unsorted or a sorted T cell fraction (not recorded which). This CDR3 reads CASSWGQRNTEAFF. CDR3 nucleotides: TGTGCCAGCAGCTGGGGACAGAGGAACACTGAAGCTTTCTTT.